This TCR beta chain was captured in a study of B cell selection in AIRE deficiency. Conventional CD4 T cells were sorted as CD4+CD127+ cells. Concerning this clone: Its antigen remains unidentified.

Assay used: immunoSEQ multiplex PCR; TCRdb lists only in-frame clones, some missing. The sample lists fewer than 30,000 clones, roughly 96% occurring once. V gave up 3 bases and J gave up 7 bases, with 10 bases separating them. The CDR3 is 13 amino acids. The germline V gene encodes CDR1 SGHNT and CDR2 YENEEA. Study-level points and caveats: TCRbeta-only data showed under 45% of shared healthy Treg sequences in healthy Tconv. Shared Treg sequences had shorter CDR3s, biased toward rearrangements with few non-templated insertions. About a third of healthy-donor shared Treg TCRbeta sequences appeared in patient Tconv cells. Of about 3,900 shared Treg TCRbeta sequences, about 30% were healthy-donor-only and about 9.1% patient-only.

The clonotype was recovered from a human donor with AIRE deficiency. The sample comprised conventional CD4+ T cells sorted from PBMCs. The chain links TRBV11-3 to TRBJ2-1, with D perhaps given as TRBD1 or TRBD2 (5 bases each). The CDR3 nucleotides are TGTGCCAGCAGCTTGGGGGTTGTGAATGAGCAGTTCTTC. It specifies CASSLGVVNEQFF.